This T cell receptor beta chain was profiled in a study of T-cell memory formation after mild COVID-19. Study-level background: TCR clustering was largely donor specific.

Germline CDR1 is MNHEY and CDR2 is SVGEGT. This CDR3 comprises 14 residues. J was trimmed by 6 bases and V by 2 bases; bases with no gene match: 4. Note on this clonotype: Its antigen is unidentified.

A single record per CDR3 protein comes from TCRdb applying MiXCR to the 5' RACE reads. The repertoire holds about 140,000 distinct CDR3 sequences, roughly 13% seen once, with more than 25% in the top ten. Whole-study findings and limits: Pre-infection memory carried some responding clones, suggesting that cross-reactive memory joined. From day 15 to 85, contracting clones were balanced between CD4 and CD8, whereas later expanders leaned toward CD4+.

The source is an adult woman who had mild COVID-19 (a few samples of this study predate the infection). Cell type and time point are not known. The chain has TRBV6-2 or TRBV6-3 and TRBJ2-1, with 7 bases matching TRBD1. Sequencing was done on a sample of PBMCs or a T cell subset sorted from them (not recorded which). The CDR3 sequence is CASSYRGQLNEQFF. DNA for the CDR3: TGTGCCAGCAGTTACAGGGGACAGCTCAATGAGCAGTTCTTC.